Given below is one T cell receptor beta chain in context. Its antigen remains unknown. An approximately 210 ng quantity of DNA, roughly 30,000 T cell genomes, went into the sorted-subset replicate PCRs. The protocol was immunoSEQ multiplex PCR, while the TCRdb copy is restricted to in-frame clones and leaves out a portion. Of about 750,000 clones in the sample, about 91% are singletons; the top ten hold less than 25%. These data are taken from a study of shared clonotypes between healthy human individuals. Findings and limits, study-wide: The donor pool, a small one, limited the genetic and exposure-history diversity represented. How much donors shared clonotypes was expected to be affected by sequencing depth. Among several donors, roughly 5% of naive CD4 clonotypes were found in common.

Trimming took off 1 base at V and 2 bases at J, with 14 bases between the two ends. CDR1 and CDR2 (germline): SGHTA, FQGNSA. The CDR3 runs 16 residues. Positive CCR7 selection of CD45RO-negative cells yielded the naive CD8 cells, and terminally differentiated effector memory CD45RA+ cells were excluded. Sequenced material: naive CD8+ T cells sorted from blood. This receptor was taken from a man aged 25 to 40 in good health. The chain carries TRBV7-2 and TRBJ2-5, with D possibly matching TRBD2 (7 bases). CDR3 loop: CASSLEGGVFQETQYF. The CDR3 DNA sequence: TGTGCCAGCAGCTTAGAAGGGGGGGTGTTTCAAGAGACCCAGTACTTC.